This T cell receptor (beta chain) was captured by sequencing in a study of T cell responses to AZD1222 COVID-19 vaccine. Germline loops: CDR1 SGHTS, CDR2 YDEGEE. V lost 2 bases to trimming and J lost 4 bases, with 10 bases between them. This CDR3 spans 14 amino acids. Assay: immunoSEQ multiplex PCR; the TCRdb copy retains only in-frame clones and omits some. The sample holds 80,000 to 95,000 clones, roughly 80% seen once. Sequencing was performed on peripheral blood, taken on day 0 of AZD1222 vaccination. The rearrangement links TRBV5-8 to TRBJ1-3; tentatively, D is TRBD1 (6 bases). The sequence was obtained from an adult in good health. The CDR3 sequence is CASSLGQIGNTIYF. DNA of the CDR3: TGTGCCAGCAGCTTAGGACAGATAGGAAACACCATATATTTT.